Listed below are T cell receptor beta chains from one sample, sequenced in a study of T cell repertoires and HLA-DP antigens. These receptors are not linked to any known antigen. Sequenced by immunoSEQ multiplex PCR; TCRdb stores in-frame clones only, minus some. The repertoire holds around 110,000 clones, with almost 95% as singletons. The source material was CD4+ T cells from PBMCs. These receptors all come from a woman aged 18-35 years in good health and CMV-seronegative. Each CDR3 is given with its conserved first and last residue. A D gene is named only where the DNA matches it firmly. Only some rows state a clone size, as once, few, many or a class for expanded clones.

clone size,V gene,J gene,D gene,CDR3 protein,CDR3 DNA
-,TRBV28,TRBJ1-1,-,CASSHPSEGRGAFF,TGTGCCAGCAGCCACCCCTCGGAGGGGCGCGGAGCTTTCTTT
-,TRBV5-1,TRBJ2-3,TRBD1,CASSLGTGSNTDTQYF,TGCGCCAGCAGCTTGGGGACAGGGTCCAACACAGATACGCAGTATTTT
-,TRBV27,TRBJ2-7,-,CAIIDPYEQYF,TGTGCCATCATAGACCCTTACGAGCAGTACTTC
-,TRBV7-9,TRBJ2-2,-,CASSLAYGGSSTGELFF,TGTGCCAGCAGCTTAGCGTACGGGGGCTCAAGCACCGGGGAGCTGTTTTTT
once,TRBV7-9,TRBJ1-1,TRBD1,CASSRRQGKAFF,TGTGCCAGCAGCCGAAGACAGGGGAAAGCTTTCTTT
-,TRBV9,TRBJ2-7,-,CASSPRVYSYEQYF,TGTGCCAGCAGCCCTAGGGTCTATTCCTACGAGCAGTACTTC
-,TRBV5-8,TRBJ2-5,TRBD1,CASSLLRTGQETQYF,TGTGCCAGCAGCCTACTTAGGACAGGCCAAGAGACCCAGTACTTC
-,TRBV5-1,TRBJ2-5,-,CASSLRPEETQYF,TGCGCCAGCAGCTTGAGGCCAGAAGAGACCCAGTACTTC
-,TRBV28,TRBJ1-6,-,CASNPYRGGDNSPLHF,TGTGCCAGCAACCCGTACCGTGGAGGGGATAATTCACCCCTCCACTTT
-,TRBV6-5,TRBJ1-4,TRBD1,CASSDRGPSNEKLFF,TGTGCCAGCAGCGACAGGGGACCCTCGAATGAAAAACTGTTTTTT
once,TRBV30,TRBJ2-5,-,CAWSMVLETQYF,TGTGCCTGGAGTATGGTGTTAGAGACCCAGTACTTC
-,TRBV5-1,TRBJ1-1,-,CASGQGGVYTEAFF,TGCGCCAGCGGGCAAGGAGGGGTCTACACTGAAGCTTTCTTT
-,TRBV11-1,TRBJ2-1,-,CASSLVSGYGSNEQFF,TGTGCCAGCAGCTTAGTATCTGGGTATGGTTCGAATGAGCAGTTCTTC
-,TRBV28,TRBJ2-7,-,CASSLSWGGPQDEQYF,TGTGCCAGCAGTTTATCTTGGGGAGGACCACAGGACGAGCAGTACTTC
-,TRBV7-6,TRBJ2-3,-,CASSTPGLGVDTQYF,TGTGCCAGCAGCACACCGGGACTCGGGGTAGATACGCAGTATTTT
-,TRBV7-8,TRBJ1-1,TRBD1,CASSPRDRVNTEAFF,TGTGCCAGCAGCCCTCGGGACAGGGTGAACACTGAAGCTTTCTTT
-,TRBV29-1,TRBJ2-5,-,CSVRGRTQETQYF,TGCAGTGTTCGGGGTAGGACGCAAGAGACCCAGTACTTC
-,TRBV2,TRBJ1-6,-,CASSEHAPRSPLHF,TGTGCCAGCAGTGAACATGCTCCGAGGTCACCCCTCCACTTT
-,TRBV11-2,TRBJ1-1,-,CASSPMSLNTEAFF,TGTGCCAGCAGCCCCATGAGTCTAAACACTGAAGCTTTCTTT
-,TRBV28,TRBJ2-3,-,CASSLGPGGYTDTQYF,TGTGCCAGCAGTTTAGGTCCGGGTGGGTACACAGATACGCAGTATTTT
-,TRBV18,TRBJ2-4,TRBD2,CASSPRSAGELAKNIQYF,TGTGCCAGCTCACCACGGTCCGCGGGGGAACTAGCCAAAAACATTCAGTACTTC
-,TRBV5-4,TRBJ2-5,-,CASSLAGVGETQYF,TGTGCCAGCAGCTTGGCGGGAGTTGGTGAGACCCAGTACTTC
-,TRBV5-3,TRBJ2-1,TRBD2,CARSNYSGRASDEQFF,TGTGCCAGAAGCAATTATAGCGGGAGGGCCAGCGATGAGCAGTTCTTC
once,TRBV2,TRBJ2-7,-,CASSEPTRSYEQYF,TGTGCCAGCAGTGAGCCGACTCGCTCCTACGAGCAGTACTTC
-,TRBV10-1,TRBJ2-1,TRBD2,CASSGSGGRKYNEQFF,TGCGCCAGCAGCGGGTCGGGCGGGAGAAAGTACAATGAGCAGTTCTTC
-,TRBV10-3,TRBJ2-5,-,CAIRGWGQETQYF,TGTGCCATCAGGGGGTGGGGACAAGAGACCCAGTACTTC
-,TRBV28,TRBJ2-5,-,CASTPGQGQETQYF,TGTGCCAGCACTCCGGGGCAGGGCCAAGAGACCCAGTACTTC
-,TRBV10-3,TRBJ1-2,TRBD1,CAISVDRLYGYTF,TGTGCCATCAGTGTGGACAGGTTATATGGCTACACCTTC
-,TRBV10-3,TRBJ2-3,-,CAISDLVDTQYF,TGTGCCATCAGTGATCTGGTAGATACGCAGTATTTT
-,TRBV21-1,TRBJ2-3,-,CASSILGTSTAADTQYF,TGTGCCAGCAGCATTCTCGGGACCTCTACAGCAGCAGATACGCAGTATTTT
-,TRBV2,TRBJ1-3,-,CASTRGSSGNTIYF,TGTGCCAGCACTCGGGGATCCTCTGGAAACACCATATATTTT
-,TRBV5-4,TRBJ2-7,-,CASSLEAGAREQYF,TGTGCCAGCAGCTTGGAGGCAGGGGCAAGGGAGCAGTACTTC
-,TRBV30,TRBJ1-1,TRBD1,CAWRDRDTEAFF,TGTGCCTGGAGGGACAGGGACACTGAAGCTTTCTTT
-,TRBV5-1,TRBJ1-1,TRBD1,CASSLVGTVNTEAFF,TGCGCCAGCAGCTTGGTAGGGACAGTGAACACTGAAGCTTTCTTT
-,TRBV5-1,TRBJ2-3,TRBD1,CASSGGTGGLTDTQYF,TGCGCCAGCAGCGGCGGGACAGGGGGCCTCACAGATACGCAGTATTTT
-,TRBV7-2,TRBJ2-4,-,CASSLEGRTKNIQYF,TGTGCCAGCAGCTTAGAAGGGAGGACCAAAAACATTCAGTACTTC
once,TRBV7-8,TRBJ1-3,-,CASSLERLYSGNTIYF,TGTGCCAGCAGCTTAGAGCGCCTTTACTCTGGAAACACCATATATTTT
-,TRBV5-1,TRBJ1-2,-,CASSLESSSNYGYTF,TGCGCCAGCAGCTTGGAGTCAAGTTCTAACTATGGCTACACCTTC
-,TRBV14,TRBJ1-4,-,CASSPQGRGKLFF,TGTGCCAGCAGCCCCCAGGGCAGAGGAAAACTGTTTTTT
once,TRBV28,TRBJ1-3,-,CASSLYEPGNTIYF,TGTGCCAGCAGTTTATATGAGCCGGGAAACACCATATATTTT
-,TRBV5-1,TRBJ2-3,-,CATTSGGFTDTQYF,TGCGCCACCACTTCTGGCGGGTTCACAGATACGCAGTATTTT
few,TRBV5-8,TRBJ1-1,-,CASSFGGHTEAFF,TGTGCCAGCAGCTTTGGGGGGCACACTGAAGCTTTCTTT
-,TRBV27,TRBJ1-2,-,CASSLSIQRHYGYTF,TGTGCCAGCAGTTTATCGATACAGCGCCACTATGGCTACACCTTC